This T cell receptor (beta chain) was observed in a study of T cells in pancreatic ductal adenocarcinoma. Points from the study as a whole: Enrichment of CD45RO+ effector over naive T cells in tumors may bias clonality.

Clones were read by immunoSEQ multiplex PCR, and TCRdb kept only the in-frame ones, dropping some. The table shows about 98,000 clones, with about 96% occurring only once. Notes on this clone: Its specificity is unknown.

The CDR3 extends over 14 amino acids. CDR1 and CDR2 (germline): SGHRS, YFSETQ. Trimming took off 0 bases at V and 3 bases at J, with 9 bases between the two ends. Selected pancreatic ductal adenocarcinoma patients had undergone surgery without neoadjuvant therapy. The receptor's source is a human donor with pancreatic ductal adenocarcinoma. The chain employs TRBV5-1 and TRBJ1-2; no definite D call. Material: PBMCs. In nucleotides, the CDR3 is TGCGCCAGCAGCTTGGATGGGCACGACTATGGCTACACCTTC. Translated, it gives CASSLDGHDYGYTF.